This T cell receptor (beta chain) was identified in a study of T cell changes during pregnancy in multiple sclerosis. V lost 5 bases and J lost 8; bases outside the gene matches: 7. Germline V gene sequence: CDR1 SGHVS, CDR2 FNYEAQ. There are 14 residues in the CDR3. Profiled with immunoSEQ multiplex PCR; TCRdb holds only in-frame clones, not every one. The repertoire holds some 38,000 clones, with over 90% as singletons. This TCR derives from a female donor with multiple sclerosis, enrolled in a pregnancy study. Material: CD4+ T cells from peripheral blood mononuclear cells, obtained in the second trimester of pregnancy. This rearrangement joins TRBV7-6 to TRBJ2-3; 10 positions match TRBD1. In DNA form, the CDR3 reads TGTGCCAGCAGCGTGCGGACAGGGGGAGGTACGCAGTATTTT. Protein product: CASSVRTGGGTQYF.